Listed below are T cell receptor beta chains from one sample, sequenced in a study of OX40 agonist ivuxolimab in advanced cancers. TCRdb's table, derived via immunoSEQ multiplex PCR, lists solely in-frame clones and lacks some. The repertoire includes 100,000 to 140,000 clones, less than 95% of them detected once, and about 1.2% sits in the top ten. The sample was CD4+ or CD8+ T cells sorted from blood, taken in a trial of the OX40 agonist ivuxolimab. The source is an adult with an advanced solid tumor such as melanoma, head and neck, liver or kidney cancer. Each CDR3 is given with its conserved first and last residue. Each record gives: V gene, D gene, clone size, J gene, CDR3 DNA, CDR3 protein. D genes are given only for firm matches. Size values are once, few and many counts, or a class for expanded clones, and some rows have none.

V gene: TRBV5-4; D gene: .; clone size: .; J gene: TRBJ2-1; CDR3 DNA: TGTGCCAGCAGCTTCATGGGAGGCAATGAGCAGTTCTTC; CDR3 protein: CASSFMGGNEQFF
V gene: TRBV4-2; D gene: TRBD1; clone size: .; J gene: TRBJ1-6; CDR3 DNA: TGTGCCAGCAGCGATCGCGTACAGGGGGGAATCGGTAATTCACCCCTCCACTTT; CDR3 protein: CASSDRVQGGIGNSPLHF
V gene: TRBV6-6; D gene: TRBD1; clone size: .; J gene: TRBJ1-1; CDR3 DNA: TGTGCCAGCAGTTCCCCGACAGGGAGGACTGAAGCTTTCTTT; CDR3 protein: CASSSPTGRTEAFF
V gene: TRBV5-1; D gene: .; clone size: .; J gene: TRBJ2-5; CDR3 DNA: TGCGCCAGCAGCTTGGTGTCAGCTCAAGAGACCCAGTACTTC; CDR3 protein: CASSLVSAQETQYF
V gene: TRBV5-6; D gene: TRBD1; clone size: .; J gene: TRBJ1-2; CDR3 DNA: TGTGCCAGCAGCCGTGACAGGGTAGGCTATGGCTACACCTTC; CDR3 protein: CASSRDRVGYGYTF
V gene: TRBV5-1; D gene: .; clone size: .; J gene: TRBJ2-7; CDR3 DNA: TGCGCCAGCAGCTTGGCGCCGGGGGAAACCTACGAGCAGTACTTC; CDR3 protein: CASSLAPGETYEQYF
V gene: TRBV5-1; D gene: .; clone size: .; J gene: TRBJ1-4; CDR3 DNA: TGCGCCAGCAGGCCTTCGACAGGCGATACAAGGAAACTGTTTTTT; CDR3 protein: CASRPSTGDTRKLFF
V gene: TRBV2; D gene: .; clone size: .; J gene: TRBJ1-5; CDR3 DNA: TGTGCCAGCAGTGATAGGGGTAGGAGCAATCAGCCCCAGCATTTT; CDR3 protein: CASSDRGRSNQPQHF
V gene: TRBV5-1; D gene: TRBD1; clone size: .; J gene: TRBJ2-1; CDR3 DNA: TGCGCCAGCAGCACCCCGGGACAGGGCTACAATGAGCAGTTCTTC; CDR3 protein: CASSTPGQGYNEQFF
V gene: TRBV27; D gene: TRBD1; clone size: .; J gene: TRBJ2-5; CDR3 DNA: TGTGCCAGCAGGGGACAGGGAAAAGAGACCCAGTACTTC; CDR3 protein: CASRGQGKETQYF
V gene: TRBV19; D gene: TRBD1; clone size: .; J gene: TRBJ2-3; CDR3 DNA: TGTGCCAGTAGTATAGACCGGGACAGGGGGCCGAACACAGATACGCAGTATTTT; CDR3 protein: CASSIDRDRGPNTDTQYF
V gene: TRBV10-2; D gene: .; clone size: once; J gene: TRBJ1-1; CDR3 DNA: TGCGCCAGCAGCCCACAGGGAGACCTTAACACTGAAGCTTTCTTT; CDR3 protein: CASSPQGDLNTEAFF
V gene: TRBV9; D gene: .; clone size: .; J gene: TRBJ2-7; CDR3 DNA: TGTGCCAGCAGCGCCGAGGGCAGTTCGAACGCCTACGAGCAGTACTTC; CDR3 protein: CASSAEGSSNAYEQYF
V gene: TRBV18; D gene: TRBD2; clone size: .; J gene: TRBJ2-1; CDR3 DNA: TGTGCCAGCTCACCCTCTGCTAGCGGGAACAATGAGCAGTTCTTC; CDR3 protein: CASSPSASGNNEQFF
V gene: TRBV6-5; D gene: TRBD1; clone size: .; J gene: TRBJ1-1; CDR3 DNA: TGTGCCAGCAGTTACGGGGACAGGGTTAACACTGAAGCTTTCTTT; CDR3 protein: CASSYGDRVNTEAFF
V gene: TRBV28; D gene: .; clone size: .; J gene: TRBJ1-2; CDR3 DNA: TGTGCCAGCAACCCACCTGACGGCCCCTATGGCTACACCTTC; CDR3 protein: CASNPPDGPYGYTF
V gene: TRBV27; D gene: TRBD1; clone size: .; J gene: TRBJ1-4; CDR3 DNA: TGTGCCAGCAGTTTAATAGGGGGCTATGAAAAACTGTTTTTT; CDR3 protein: CASSLIGGYEKLFF
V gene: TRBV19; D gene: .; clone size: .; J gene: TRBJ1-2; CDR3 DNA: TGTGCCAGTAGTATAGAGGGGCGGACGTTGGACTATGGCTACACCTTC; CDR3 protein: CASSIEGRTLDYGYTF
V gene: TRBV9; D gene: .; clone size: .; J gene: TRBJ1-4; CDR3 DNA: TGTGCCAGCAGCGTGGAACCAGGTGCAACTAATGAAAAACTGTTTTTT; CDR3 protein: CASSVEPGATNEKLFF
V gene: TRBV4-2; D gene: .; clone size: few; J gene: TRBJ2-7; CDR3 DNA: TGTGCCAGCAGCCCAACATCCATCTTGGAGCAGTACTTC; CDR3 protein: CASSPTSILEQYF
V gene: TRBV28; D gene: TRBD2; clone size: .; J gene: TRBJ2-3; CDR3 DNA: TGTGCCAGCAGTTCCGGGACTAGCGGGAGGGACCCAGATACGCAGTATTTT; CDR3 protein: CASSSGTSGRDPDTQYF
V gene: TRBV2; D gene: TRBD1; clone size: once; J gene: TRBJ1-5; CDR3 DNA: TGTGCCAGCAGGAGACAGGGTGTGGAGCAGCCCCAGCATTTT; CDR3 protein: CASRRQGVEQPQHF
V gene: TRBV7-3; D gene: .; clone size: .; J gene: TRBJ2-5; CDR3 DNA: TGTGCCAGCAGCTTAGTTCCCTGGGGGGACCAAGAGACCCAGTACTTC; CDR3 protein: CASSLVPWGDQETQYF
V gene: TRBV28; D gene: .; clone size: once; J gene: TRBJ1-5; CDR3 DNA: TGTGCCAGCAGCCTCACCAGCGGGGGCCTCAATCAGCCCCAGCATTTT; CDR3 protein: CASSLTSGGLNQPQHF
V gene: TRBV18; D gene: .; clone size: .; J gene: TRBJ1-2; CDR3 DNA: TGTGCCAGCTCGCAGGGCCGTATGGATGGCTACACCTTC; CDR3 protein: CASSQGRMDGYTF
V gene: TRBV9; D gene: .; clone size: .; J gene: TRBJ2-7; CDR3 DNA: TGTGCCAGCAGCGTAGGGGGGCAGAACTACGAGCAGTACTTC; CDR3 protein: CASSVGGQNYEQYF
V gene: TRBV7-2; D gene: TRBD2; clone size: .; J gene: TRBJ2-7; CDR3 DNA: TGTGCCAGCAGCCTCTCGACTAGCGGGAGCTCCTACGAGCAGTACTTC; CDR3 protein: CASSLSTSGSSYEQYF
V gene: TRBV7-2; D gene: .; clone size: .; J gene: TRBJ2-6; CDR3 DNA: TGTGCCAGCAGCCTCCCGCGGGGAAGGGGGGCCAACGTCCTGACTTTC; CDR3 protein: CASSLPRGRGANVLTF
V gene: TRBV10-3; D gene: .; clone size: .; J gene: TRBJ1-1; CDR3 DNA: TGTGCCATCAGTGAGTCGTGGTTCCAGAGCAACACTGAAGCTTTCTTT; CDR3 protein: CAISESWFQSNTEAFF
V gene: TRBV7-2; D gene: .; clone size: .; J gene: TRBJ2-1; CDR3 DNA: TGTGCCAGCAGCTTGGGCGGTACTTACTCCTACAATGAGCAGTTCTTC; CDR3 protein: CASSLGGTYSYNEQFF
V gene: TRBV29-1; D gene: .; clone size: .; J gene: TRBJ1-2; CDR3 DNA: TGCAGCGTTGGGAGTGAAGATGGCTACACCTTC; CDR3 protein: CSVGSEDGYTF
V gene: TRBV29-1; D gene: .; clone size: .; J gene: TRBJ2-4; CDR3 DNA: TGCAGCGCTGGACAGAGGGGGAACATTCAGTACTTC; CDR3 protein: CSAGQRGNIQYF
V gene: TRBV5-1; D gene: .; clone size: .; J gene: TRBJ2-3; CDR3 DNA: TGCGCCAGCAGCCCAGGGTTTGAGGGAGATACGCAGTATTTT; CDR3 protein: CASSPGFEGDTQYF